These 2 T cell receptor beta chains were sequenced from one sample in a study of spatial heterogeneity in lung cancer (dated by TCRdb to 2018 to 2020). The time point label corresponds to: sample taken at primary tumor resection. The library was prepared using 5' RACE. TCRdb names NextSeq 500 as the instrument used. Through fastp at Q25 and MiXCR, TCRdb rebuilt clones from the public reads, retaining in-frame beta chains. Rows are unified per CDR3 protein, each entry keeping the most common DNA and genes. This sample lists around 45,000 distinct CDR3 sequences; approximately 14% were detected once. The ten largest clones add up to around 54% of the sample. Sequencing used PBMCs, obtained at surgery. These receptors originate from a male donor with early-stage non-small cell lung cancer.

In this sample, this clonotype turned up once. The J gene is TRBJ1-1, the V gene TRBV6-6; 8 positions match TRBD1. CDR3 length: 13 amino acids. V gave up 7 bases and J gave up 5 bases; unmatched junction bases: 6. Germline lookup yields CDR1 MNHNY and CDR2 SVGAGI (reference sequence). Here the CDR3 reads CASTGQGDTEAFF. The CDR3 nucleotides are TGTGCCAGCACCGGACAGGGTGATACTGAAGCTTTCTTT.

There are a few counts of this clonotype. This chain connects TRBV20-1 to TRBJ1-5, with D unresolved. Germline CDR1 reads DFQATT; CDR2 reads SNEGSKA (reference sequence). V was clipped by 1 base and J by 3 bases, with 7 bases between them. The length of the CDR3 is 13 residues. The CDR3 DNA follows: TGCAGTGCTAGAGTACAGAACAATCAGCCCCAGCATTTT. Translated, it gives CSARVQNNQPQHF.